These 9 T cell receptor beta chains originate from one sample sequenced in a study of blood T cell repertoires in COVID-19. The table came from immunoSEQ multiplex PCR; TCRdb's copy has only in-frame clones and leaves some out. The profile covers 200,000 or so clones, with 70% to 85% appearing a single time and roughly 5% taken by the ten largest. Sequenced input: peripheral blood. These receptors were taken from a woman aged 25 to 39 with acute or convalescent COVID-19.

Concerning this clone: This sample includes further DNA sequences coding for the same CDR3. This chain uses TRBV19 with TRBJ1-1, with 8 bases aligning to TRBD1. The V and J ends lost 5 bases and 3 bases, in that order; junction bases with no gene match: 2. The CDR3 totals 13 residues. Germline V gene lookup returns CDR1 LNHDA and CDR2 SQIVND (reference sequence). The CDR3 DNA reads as TGTGCCAGTAGTTTGGACAGGGACACTGAAGCTTTCTTT. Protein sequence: CASSLDRDTEAFF.

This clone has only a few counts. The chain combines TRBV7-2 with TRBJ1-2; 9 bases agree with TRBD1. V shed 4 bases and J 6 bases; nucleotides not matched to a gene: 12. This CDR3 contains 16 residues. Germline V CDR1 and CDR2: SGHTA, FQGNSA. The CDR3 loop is CASSWARDRASNGYTF. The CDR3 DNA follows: TGTGCCAGCAGCTGGGCCCGGGACAGGGCCTCTAATGGCTACACCTTC. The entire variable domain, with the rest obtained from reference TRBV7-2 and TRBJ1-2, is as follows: GAGVSQSPSNKVTEKGKDVELRCDPISGHTALYWYRQSLGQGLEFLIYFQGNSAPDKSGLPSDRFSAERTGGSVSTLTIQRTQQEDSAVYLCASSWARDRASNGYTFGSGTRLTVV.

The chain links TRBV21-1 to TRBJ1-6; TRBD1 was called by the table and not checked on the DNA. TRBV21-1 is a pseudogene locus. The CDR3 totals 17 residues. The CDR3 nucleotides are TGTGCCAGCAGCAAAGATCCAGGACAGATAGATAATTCACCCCTCCACTTT. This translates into CASSKDPGQIDNSPLHF.

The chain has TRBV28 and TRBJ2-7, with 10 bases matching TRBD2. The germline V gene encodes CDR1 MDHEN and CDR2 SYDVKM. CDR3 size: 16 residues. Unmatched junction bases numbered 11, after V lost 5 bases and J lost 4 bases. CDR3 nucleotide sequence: TGTGCCAGCAGTCCCCTAGCGGGAGTACTCGTATACGAGCAGTACTTC. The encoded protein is CASSPLAGVLVYEQYF.

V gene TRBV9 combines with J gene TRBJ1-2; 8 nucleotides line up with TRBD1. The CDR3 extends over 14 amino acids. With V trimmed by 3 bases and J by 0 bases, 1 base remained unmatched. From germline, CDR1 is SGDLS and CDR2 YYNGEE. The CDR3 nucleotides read TGTGCCAGCAGCGCGACAGGGGCTAACTATGGCTACACCTTC. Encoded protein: CASSATGANYGYTF.

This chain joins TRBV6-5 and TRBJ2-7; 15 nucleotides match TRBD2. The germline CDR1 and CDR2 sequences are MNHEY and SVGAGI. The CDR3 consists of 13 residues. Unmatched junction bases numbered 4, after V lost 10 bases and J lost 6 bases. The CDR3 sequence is CATLGLAGGEQYF. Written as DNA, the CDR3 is TGTGCCACCCTGGGACTAGCGGGAGGCGAGCAGTACTTC.

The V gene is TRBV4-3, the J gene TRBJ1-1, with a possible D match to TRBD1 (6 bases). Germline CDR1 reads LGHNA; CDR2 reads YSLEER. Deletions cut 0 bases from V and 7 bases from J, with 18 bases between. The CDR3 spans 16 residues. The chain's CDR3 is CASSQESQGGYNEAFF. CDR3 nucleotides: TGCGCCAGCAGCCAAGAATCACAGGGTGGATATAATGAAGCTTTCTTT.

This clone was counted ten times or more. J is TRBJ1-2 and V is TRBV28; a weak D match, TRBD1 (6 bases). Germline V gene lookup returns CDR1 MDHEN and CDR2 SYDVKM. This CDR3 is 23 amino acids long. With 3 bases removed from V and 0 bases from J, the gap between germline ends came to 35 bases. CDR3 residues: CASSFRYSRGGRERDSTNYGYTF. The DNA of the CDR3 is TGTGCCAGCAGTTTTAGATACAGTCGCGGGGGCAGGGAGAGGGATTCGACTAACTATGGCTACACCTTC.

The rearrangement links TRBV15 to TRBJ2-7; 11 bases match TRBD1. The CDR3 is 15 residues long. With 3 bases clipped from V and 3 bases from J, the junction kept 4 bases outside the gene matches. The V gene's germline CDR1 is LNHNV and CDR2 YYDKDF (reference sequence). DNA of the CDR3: TGTGCCACCAGCAGGGGACAGGGGGTTCGCTACGAGCAGTACTTC. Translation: CATSRGQGVRYEQYF.